These 23 T cell receptor beta chains were sequenced from one sample in a study of breast tumors, draining lymph nodes, adjacent tissues. Samples came from axillary lymph nodes draining the breast cancer. One entry per CDR3 protein results from TCRdb running MiXCR on the multiplex PCR reads. The table shows approximately 280,000 distinct CDR3 sequences, with over 25% occurring only once. Sequenced: axillary lymph node tissue. These receptors all come from a female donor with breast cancer. Some clones in this sample may be carry-over from other donors' samples.

Comments on this clonotype: Compared with germline, one end of the junction differs, possibly owing to a read error. V is TRBV5-6 and J is TRBJ2-2, with TRBD2 matching over 10 bases. Germline assignment: CDR1 SGHDT and CDR2 YYEEEE. The CDR3 consists of 16 residues. The CDR3 coding sequence is TGTGCCTGCAGCTTTAGCGGGAGGACTTACACCGGGGAGCTGTTTTTT. Amino acid sequence: CACSFSGRTYTGELFF.

This clonotype was observed many times. This chain links TRBV7-6 with TRBJ1-3, with 7 bases identical to TRBD1. With V trimmed by 5 bases and J by 4 bases, 8 bases remained unmatched. The CDR3 has 15 residues. Germline V gives CDR1 SGHVS, CDR2 FNYEAQ. The CDR3 here is CASSGSQGSGNTIYF. CDR3 bases: TGTGCCAGCAGCGGATCACAGGGGTCAGGAAACACCATATATTTT.

In its sample, this clonotype was seen a few times. Mismatch with germline at one junction end may stem from a read error. The J gene is TRBJ2-5, the V gene TRBV7-3; D possibly corresponds to TRBD2 (5 bases). The germline CDR1 and CDR2 sequences are SGHTA and FQGTGA. The CDR3 totals 13 residues. CDR3 sequence: CASSRAGGETQCF. CDR3 nucleotides: TGTGCCAGCAGCCGCGCGGGTGGAGAGACCCAGTGCTTC.

This clonotype was seen ten or more times. The J gene is TRBJ1-6, the V gene TRBV27; no clear D. This CDR3 region has 16 residues. CDR1 MNHEY and CDR2 SMNVEV come from the germline V gene (reference sequence). V shed 8 bases and J shed 7 bases, with 21 bases lying between them. Here the CDR3 reads CASGRGGSLQNSPLHF. The CDR3 coding sequence is TGTGCCAGCGGACGTGGAGGGTCGTTACAAAATTCACCCCTCCACTTT.

In its sample, this clonotype was seen many times. The chain has TRBV9 and TRBJ2-2; maybe TRBD1 (5 bases). The CDR3 runs 13 residues. V lost 2 bases and J 5 bases, leaving 7 bases between the germline ends. Germline V gene data show CDR1 as SGDLS and CDR2 as YYNGEE. The CDR3 sequence is CASSVRGTGELFF. The CDR3 region has the DNA TGTGCCAGCAGCGTTAGGGGTACCGGGGAGCTGTTTTTT.

The chain couples TRBV9 to TRBJ1-5, with 10 bases identical to TRBD1. After removal of 7 bases from V and 9 bases from J, the junction contained 10 bases not matched to a gene. CDR3 size: 14 residues. CDR1 SGDLS and CDR2 YYNGEE come from the germline V gene. The CDR3 sequence is CASLLGQGWSPQHF. The DNA of the CDR3 is TGTGCCAGCCTCTTGGGACAGGGGTGGTCGCCCCAGCATTTT. The variable domain in full, with the rest retrieved from reference TRBV9 and TRBJ1-5, is DSGVTQTPKHLITATGQRVTLRCSPRSGDLSVYWYQQSLDQGLQFLIQYYNGEERAKGNILERFSAQQFPDLHSELNLSSLELGDSALYFCASLLGQGWSPQHFGDGTRLSIL.

About this clonotype itself: A read error may be the cause here, since a much bigger clone is one base away. V is TRBV29-1 and J is TRBJ1-1; D ambiguous. The germline CDR1 and CDR2 sequences are SQVTM and ANQGSEA. The CDR3 spans 12 residues. The CDR3, as DNA: TGCAGCGTTGACAGAGAGAACGCTGAAGCTTTCTTT. Amino acids: CSVDRENAEAFF. Together with reference TRBV29-1 and TRBJ1-1, the CDR3 gives the full variable domain: SAVISQKPSRDICQRGTSLTIQCQVDSQVTMMFWYRQQPGQSLTLIATANQGSEATYESGFVIDKFPISRPNLTFSTLTVSNMSPEDSSIYLCSVDRENAEAFFGQGTRLTVV.

This clonotype came up once. A much larger clone differs from this one at a single base, so this may be a read error. The chain employs TRBV10-3 and TRBJ2-1; 8 positions match TRBD2. The length of the CDR3 is 17 residues. Per the germline V gene, CDR1 is ENHRY and CDR2 is SYGVKD. The CDR3 here is CAMSESGGGRRGGEQFF. CDR3 sequence (DNA): TGTGCCATGAGTGAGTCGGGGGGCGGGAGGCGGGGAGGTGAGCAGTTCTTC.

Remarks on this clonotype: A much larger clone differs from this one at a single base, so this may be a read error. This chain joins TRBV5-1 and TRBJ2-1; tentative D call: TRBD2 (5 bases). The CDR3 runs to 17 residues. Deletions cut 5 bases from V and 8 bases from J, with 26 bases between. CDR1 SGHRS and CDR2 YFSETQ come from the germline V gene. The CDR3 is CASRERATGLNFHEQFF. For the CDR3, the DNA is TGCGCCAGCAGGGAAAGGGCCACCGGACTCAACTTTCATGAGCAGTTCTTC.

This clonotype was counted many times. The chain combines TRBV10-1 with TRBJ2-3; D is possibly TRBD2 (6 bases). Germline V gene sequence: CDR1 WNHNN, CDR2 SYGVQD (reference sequence). The CDR3 consists of 15 residues. V was pared by 2 bases and J by 2 bases, with 11 bases between. The CDR3 loop is CASSEGRLTTDTQYF. The CDR3 bases are TGCGCCAGCAGTGAGGGGAGGCTTACCACAGATACGCAGTATTTT.

This chain joins TRBV7-2 and TRBJ2-7; no definite D call. Between the trimmed V and J ends, which lost 1 base and 3 bases, there was a span of 10 bases. Germline V gene lookup returns CDR1 SGHTA and CDR2 FQGNSA. This CDR3 comprises 14 residues. CDR3 DNA: TGTGCCAGCAGCTTAGGGGGTTTCGTCTACGAGCAGTACTTC. Its protein product is CASSLGGFVYEQYF.

Regarding this clonotype: This CDR3 is missing its conserved last phenylalanine or tryptophan, likely due to a read error. The J gene is TRBJ2-1, the V gene TRBV19; D is unresolved. V was trimmed by 2 bases and J by 0 bases, leaving 11 bases between them. The CDR3 is 16 residues long. Germline V gene lookup returns CDR1 LNHDA and CDR2 SQIVND (reference sequence). CDR3 sequence: CASSIPPGSSYNEQFS. The CDR3 bases are TGTGCCAGTAGTATACCCCCGGGCAGCTCCTACAATGAGCAGTTCTCC.

There are many counts of this clonotype. This chain uses TRBV5-1 with TRBJ1-2; no clear D. CDR3 length equals 12 residues. Trimming removed 1 base from V and 5 bases from J, with 6 bases in between. Germline CDR1 SGHRS, CDR2 YFSETQ. CDR3 nucleotide sequence: TGCGCCAGCAGCTTGAGTTCTTATGGCTACACCTTC. Its protein product is CASSLSSYGYTF.

This clonotype was seen ten or more times. The CDR3 coding sequence is TGTGCCAGCAGATCTTTAGGCGGGAGCCCCGAGCAGTACTTC. Protein sequence: CASRSLGGSPEQYF. The V call is TRBV2, the J call TRBJ2-7, with 7 positions matching TRBD2. Per the germline V gene, CDR1 is SNHLY and CDR2 is FYNNEI. The V segment lost 6 bases and the J segment 6 bases; nucleotides outside the gene matches: 11. This CDR3 has 14 residues.

In its sample, this clonotype was seen many times. The genes are TRBV7-2 and TRBJ2-3; 7 nucleotides line up with TRBD1. Germline V gives CDR1 SGHTA, CDR2 FQGNSA. CDR3 length: 14 amino acids. V trimming: 7 bases; J trimming: 3 bases; junction bases outside the gene matches: 7. This chain's CDR3 is CASTDSDRTDTQYF. The CDR3 coding sequence is TGTGCCAGCACGGATTCGGACAGGACAGATACGCAGTATTTT.

Concerning this clonotype itself: A much larger clone lies one base from this, so it may be a read error. The genes are TRBV10-3 and TRBJ2-7, with a tentative D call TRBD1 (6 bases). The CDR3 loop spans 17 amino acids. Trimming shortened V by 10 bases and J by 2 bases, and 27 bases separated the two germline ends. Looked up from germline, CDR1 is ENHRY and CDR2 is SYGVKD. CDR3 sequence: CASGYSTVSTGTYEQYF. CDR3 coding DNA: TGTGCCAGCGGTTACTCAACCGTTTCGACAGGAACCTACGAGCAGTACTTC.

This clonotype was observed at least ten times. CDR3 loop: CASSLDLASSYEQYF. The CDR3 DNA reads as TGTGCCAGCAGCTTAGATTTAGCGTCGTCCTACGAGCAGTACTTC. The rearrangement joins TRBV7-2 to TRBJ2-7; possible D gene TRBD2, 5 bases. V lost 1 base to trimming and J lost 1 base, with 11 bases between them. CDR3 length: 15 amino acids. Per germline, CDR1 SGHTA and CDR2 FQGNSA.

This clonotype was seen at least ten times. This chain uses TRBV7-9 with TRBJ2-3; possibly TRBD2 for D (7 bases). The CDR3 length is 17 residues. The V and J ends lost 3 bases and 2 bases respectively, with 18 bases between them. Germline values: CDR1 SEHNR, CDR2 FQNEAQ (reference sequence). In DNA form, the CDR3 reads TGTGCCAGCAGCTTGGGGGGAGGGGGAAAGGTCACAGATACGCAGTATTTT. It encodes CASSLGGGGKVTDTQYF.

This clonotype was seen repeatedly, ten times or more. This chain connects TRBV11-2 to TRBJ1-2, with TRBD1 as a possible D gene (5 bases). Germline loops: CDR1 SGHAT, CDR2 FQNNGV. V shed 6 bases and J shed 4 bases, with 12 bases lying between them. The CDR3 runs 13 residues. The CDR3 nucleotides are TGTGCCAGCAGACAGGAGGTAGTCTATGGCTACACCTTC. This gives the protein CASRQEVVYGYTF.

This clonotype was picked up one time. One end of the junction is discordant with germline, which a read error may explain. The rearrangement uses TRBV7-9 and TRBJ1-3; 7 nucleotides match TRBD1. CDR3 length equals 14 residues. Per the germline V gene, CDR1 is SEHNR and CDR2 is FQNEAQ (reference sequence). As DNA, the CDR3 is TGCGCCAGCAGCCACAGGGGTGATGGCTACACCATATATTTT. It is translated as CASSHRGDGYTIYF.

This clonotype has only a few counts. V gene TRBV10-3 combines with J gene TRBJ1-1; no clear D gene. Germline lookup yields CDR1 ENHRY and CDR2 SYGVKD. Trimming cost V 2 bases and J 4 bases, with 8 bases left between them. This CDR3 region has 13 residues. The CDR3 is CAISEGVGTEAFF. Written as DNA, the CDR3 is TGTGCCATCAGTGAGGGGGTTGGCACTGAAGCTTTCTTT.

The gene calls are TRBV10-1 and TRBJ2-5, with a weak D call TRBD1 (6 bases). The assigned J gene may be wrong: the sequence end matches TRBJ2-7 better. Germline V gene sequence: CDR1 WNHNN, CDR2 SYGVQD (reference sequence). The CDR3 contains 15 residues. Here the CDR3 reads CASSWPGHITHEQYF. The CDR3, as DNA: TGCGCCAGCAGTTGGCCGGGACACATCACCCACGAGCAGTACTTC.

About this clonotype: The junction departs from the called germline gene at one end, perhaps through a read error. V is TRBV6-1 and J is TRBJ1-2, with 7 bases fitting TRBD1. Germline CDR1 is MNHNS and CDR2 is SASEGT. The CDR3 totals 15 residues. The CDR3 sequence is CDSSYPSIHTGDNTF. The CDR3 DNA follows: TGTGACAGCAGCTACCCTTCGATCCATACAGGGGACAACACCTTC.